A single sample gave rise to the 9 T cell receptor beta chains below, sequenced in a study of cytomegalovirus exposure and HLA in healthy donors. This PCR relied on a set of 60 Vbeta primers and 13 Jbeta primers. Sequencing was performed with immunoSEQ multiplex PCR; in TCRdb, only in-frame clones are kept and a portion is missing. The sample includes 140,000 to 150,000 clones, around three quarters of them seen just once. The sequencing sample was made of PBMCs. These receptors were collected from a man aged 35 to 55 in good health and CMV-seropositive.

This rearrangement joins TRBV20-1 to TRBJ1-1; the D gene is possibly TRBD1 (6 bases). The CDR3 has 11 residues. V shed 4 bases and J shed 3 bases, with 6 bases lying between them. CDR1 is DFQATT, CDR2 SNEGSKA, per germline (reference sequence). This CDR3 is CSATGDTEAFF. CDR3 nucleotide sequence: TGCAGTGCTACAGGGGACACTGAAGCTTTCTTT.

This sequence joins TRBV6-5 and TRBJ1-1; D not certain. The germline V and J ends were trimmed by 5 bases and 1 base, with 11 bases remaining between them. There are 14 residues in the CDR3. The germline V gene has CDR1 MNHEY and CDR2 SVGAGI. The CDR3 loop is CASSPQLANTEAFF. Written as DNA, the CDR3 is TGTGCCAGCAGTCCCCAATTAGCGAACACTGAAGCTTTCTTT.

The CDR3 loop is CASSPDGASTDTQYF. In DNA, the CDR3 is TGCGCCAGCAGCCCTGATGGGGCTAGCACAGATACGCAGTATTTT. The chain links TRBV4-1 to TRBJ2-3; D is perhaps TRBD1 (5 bases). Trimming removed 4 bases from V and 0 bases from J, with 11 bases in between. The germline V gene has CDR1 MGHRA and CDR2 YSYEKL. This CDR3 has 15 amino acids.

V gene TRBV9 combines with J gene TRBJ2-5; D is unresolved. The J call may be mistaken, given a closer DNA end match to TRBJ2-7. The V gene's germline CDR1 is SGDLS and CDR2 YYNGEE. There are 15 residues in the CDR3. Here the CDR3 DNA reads TGTGCCAGCAGCCCCCCCACCGGCAGGCCCTACGAGCAGTACTTC. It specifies CASSPPTGRPYEQYF.

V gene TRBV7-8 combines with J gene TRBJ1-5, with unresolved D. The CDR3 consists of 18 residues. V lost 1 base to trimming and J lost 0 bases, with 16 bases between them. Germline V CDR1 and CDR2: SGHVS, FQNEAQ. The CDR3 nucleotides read TGTGCCAGCAGCTTAGGTGTGAACAGCCTCGTTAGCAATCAGCCCCAGCATTTT. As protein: CASSLGVNSLVSNQPQHF. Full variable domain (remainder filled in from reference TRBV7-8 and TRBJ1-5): GAGVSQSPRYKVAKRGQDVALRCDPISGHVSLFWYQQALGQGPEFLTYFQNEAQLDKSGLPSDRFFAERPEGSVSTLKIQRTQQEDSAVYLCASSLGVNSLVSNQPQHFGDGTRLSIL.

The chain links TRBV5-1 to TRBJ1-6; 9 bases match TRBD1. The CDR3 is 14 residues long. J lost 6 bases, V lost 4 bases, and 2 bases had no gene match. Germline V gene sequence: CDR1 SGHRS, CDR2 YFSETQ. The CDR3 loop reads CASSRDRANSPLHF. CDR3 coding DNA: TGCGCCAGCAGCCGGGACAGGGCTAATTCACCCCTCCACTTT.

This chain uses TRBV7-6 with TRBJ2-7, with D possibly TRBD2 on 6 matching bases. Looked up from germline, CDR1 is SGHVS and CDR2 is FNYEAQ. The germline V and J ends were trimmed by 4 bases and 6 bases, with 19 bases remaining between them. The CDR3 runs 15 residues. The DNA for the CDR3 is TGTGCCAGCAGCTCCGGGGCCGGCGGGACTCCCGAGCAGTACTTC. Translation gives CASSSGAGGTPEQYF.

CDR3 residues: CASSLGTGRNIQYF. CDR3 coding DNA: TGCGCCAGCAGCCTCGGGACAGGGAGAAACATTCAGTACTTC. This chain connects TRBV5-1 to TRBJ2-4; TRBD1 matches at 9 bases. Germline V gives CDR1 SGHRS, CDR2 YFSETQ. The CDR3 has 14 amino acids. V lost 4 bases, J lost 6 bases, and 5 bases stayed unmatched.

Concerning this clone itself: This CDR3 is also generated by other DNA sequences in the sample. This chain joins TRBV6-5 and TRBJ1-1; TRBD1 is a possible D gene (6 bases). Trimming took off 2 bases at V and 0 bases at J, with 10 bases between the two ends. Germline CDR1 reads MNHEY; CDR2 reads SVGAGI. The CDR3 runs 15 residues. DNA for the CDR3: TGTGCCAGCAGTTACGGGGGCCAACTGAACACTGAAGCTTTCTTT. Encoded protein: CASSYGGQLNTEAFF.